The TCR beta chain described here comes from a study of T cell changes during pregnancy in multiple sclerosis. Germline V gene sequence: CDR1 KGHSH, CDR2 LQKENI. V shed 5 bases and J 6 bases; nucleotides not matched to a gene: 9. The CDR3 is made up of 15 amino acids. The data were produced by immunoSEQ multiplex PCR, yet TCRdb's version contains in-frame clones alone and is incomplete. Among 130,000 or so clones listed, roughly 97% were seen once. The sequencing used peripheral blood, collected after pregnancy. This sequence originates from a female donor with multiple sclerosis, enrolled in a pregnancy study. The rearrangement joins TRBV18 to TRBJ2-7, with TRBD2 matching over 11 bases. The DNA of the CDR3 is TGTGCCAGCTCATCTACTAGCGGGAGTGCGGTCGAGCAGTACTTC. Translated, it gives CASSSTSGSAVEQYF.